The 5 T cell receptor beta chains in this list originate from one sample, sequenced in a study of CD8+ T cells in alopecia areata. Sequencing relied on a cDNA template that was reverse transcribed from extracted RNA. Data came from immunoSEQ multiplex PCR; TCRdb stores just in-frame clones and leaves some out. This table holds over 100,000 clones with no singletons; the top ten claim around a fifth. Sequenced input: lesional skin. These receptors originate from a C3H/HeJ mouse with alopecia areata. MHC haplotype of the mouse line: H2-k.

This clone was observed a few times. The germline and genes are mouse ones. Sequencing ends 4 residues short of the CDR3 end; the germline J gene provides the rest. The gene calls are TRBV13-3 and TRBJ2-7; possible D gene TRBD1, 6 bases. Trimming removed 3 bases at V and 3 bases at J, with 10 bases between. Germline V lookup: CDR1 NNHDY, CDR2 SYVADS. CDR3 length equals 13 residues. The CDR3 bases that were read are TGTGCCAGCAGTGTCCTGACAGGCTAT. Translating gives CASSVLTGY. The whole CDR3 is CASSVLTGYEQYF.

This clone was picked up a small number of times. Here the gene names and germline are mouse. Sequencing ends 4 residues short of the CDR3 end; the germline J gene provides the rest. The gene calls are TRBV1 and TRBJ2-7; TRBD2 agrees at 10 bases. The CDR3 runs 15 residues. CDR1 and CDR2 from the germline V gene are NSQYPW and LRSPGD (reference sequence). The chain's CDR3 is CTCSLSLGGTYEQYF. Partial CDR3 DNA: TGCACCTGCAGTCTCTCACTGGGGGGGACTTAT.

This clone showed up just a few times. The germline and genes are mouse ones. The missing CDR3 end, 4 residues past where the read stops, is filled in from the germline J gene. The V call is TRBV13-3, the J call TRBJ2-3, with 8 bases fitting TRBD1. The CDR3 contains 17 residues. Germline V CDR1 and CDR2: NNHDY, SYVADS. J gave up 0 bases and V 3 bases, and 9 bases lay outside the gene matches. The CDR3: CASSVPGQESSAETLYF. Incomplete CDR3 DNA: TGTGCCAGCAGTGTGCCGGGACAGGAGTCTAGTGCAGAA.

Worth noting for this clone: Gene names and germline refer to mouse. Read data end 4 residues before the CDR3 end; the end is taken from the germline J gene. The chain employs TRBV19 and TRBJ1-2, with 7 positions matching TRBD1. The germline gives CDR1 FNHDT, CDR2 SITEND (reference sequence). Trimming at V came to 2 bases and at J to 3 bases, leaving 4 bases not matched to a gene. This CDR3 spans 14 amino acids. CDR3 sequence reads: CASSMTGRDSDYTF. The part of the CDR3 DNA that was read is TGTGCCAGCAGTATGACAGGGAGGGACTCC. Supplemented by reference TRBV19 and TRBJ1-2, the full variable domain reads GGIITQTPKFLIGQEGQKLTLKCQQNFNHDTMYWYRQDSGKGLRLIYYSITENDLQKGDLSEGYDASREKKSSFSLTVTSAQKNEMAVFLCASSMTGRDSDYTFGSGTRLLVI.

Ten or more counts support this clone. Gene names and germline refer to mouse. The read falls 4 residues short of the CDR3 end, and the missing part is taken from the germline J gene. J is TRBJ2-3 and V is TRBV17; D unclear. The germline CDR1 and CDR2 sequences are MNHDT and YYDKIL. Deletions cut 0 bases from V and 0 bases from J, with 4 bases between. CDR3 length equals 14 residues. CDR3 amino acids: CASSRDSSAETLYF. The CDR3 bases that were read are TGTGCTAGCAGTAGAGACAGTAGTGCAGAA.